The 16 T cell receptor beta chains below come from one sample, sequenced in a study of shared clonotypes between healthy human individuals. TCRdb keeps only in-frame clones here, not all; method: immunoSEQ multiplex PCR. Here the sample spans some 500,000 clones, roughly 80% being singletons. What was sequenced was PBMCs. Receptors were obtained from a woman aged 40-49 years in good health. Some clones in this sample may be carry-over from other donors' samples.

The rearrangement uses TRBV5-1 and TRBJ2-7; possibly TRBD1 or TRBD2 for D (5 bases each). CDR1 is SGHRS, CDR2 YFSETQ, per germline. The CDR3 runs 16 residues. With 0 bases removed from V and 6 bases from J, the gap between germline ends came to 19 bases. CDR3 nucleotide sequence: TGCGCCAGCAGCTTGGGTGGGGCCGAGGGTTTCCGCGAGCAGTACTTC. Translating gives CASSLGGAEGFREQYF.

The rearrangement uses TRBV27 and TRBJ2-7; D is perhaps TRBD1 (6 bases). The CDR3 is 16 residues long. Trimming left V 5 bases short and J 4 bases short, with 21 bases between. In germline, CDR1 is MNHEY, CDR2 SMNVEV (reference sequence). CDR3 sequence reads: CASSPTGGLPEYEQYF. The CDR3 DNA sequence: TGTGCCAGCAGTCCCACTGGGGGCCTCCCCGAATACGAGCAGTACTTC.

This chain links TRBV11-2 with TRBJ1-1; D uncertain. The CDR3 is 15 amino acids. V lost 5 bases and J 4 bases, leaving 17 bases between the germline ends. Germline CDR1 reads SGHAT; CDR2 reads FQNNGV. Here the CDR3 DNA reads TGTGCCAGCAGCCCGTTCGTCCAGCGATCCACTGAAGCTTTCTTT. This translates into CASSPFVQRSTEAFF.

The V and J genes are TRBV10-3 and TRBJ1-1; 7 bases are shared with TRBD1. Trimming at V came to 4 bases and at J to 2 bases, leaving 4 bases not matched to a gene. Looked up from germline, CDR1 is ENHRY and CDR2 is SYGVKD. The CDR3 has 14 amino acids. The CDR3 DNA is TGTGCCATCAGTGTTACAGGGGTTAACACTGAAGCTTTCTTT. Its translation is CAISVTGVNTEAFF.

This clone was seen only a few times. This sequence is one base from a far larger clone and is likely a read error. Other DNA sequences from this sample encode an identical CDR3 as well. The CDR3 loop is CAWNLLGGEQYF. DNA for the CDR3: TGTGCCTGGAACCTCCTGGGGGGGGAGCAGTACTTC. V usage is TRBV30 and J usage is TRBJ2-7; TRBD2 agrees at 7 bases. Germline CDR1 reads GTSNPN; CDR2 reads SVGIG (reference sequence). With V trimmed by 4 bases and J by 7 bases, 7 bases remained unmatched. The CDR3 length is 12 residues.

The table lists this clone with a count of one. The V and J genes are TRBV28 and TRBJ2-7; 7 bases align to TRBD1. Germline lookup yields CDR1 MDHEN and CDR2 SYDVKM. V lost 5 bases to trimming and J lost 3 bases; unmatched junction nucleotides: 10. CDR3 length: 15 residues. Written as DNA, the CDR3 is TGTGCCAGCAGTCCGGCCGGGACAGATGACTACGAGCAGTACTTC. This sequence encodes CASSPAGTDDYEQYF.

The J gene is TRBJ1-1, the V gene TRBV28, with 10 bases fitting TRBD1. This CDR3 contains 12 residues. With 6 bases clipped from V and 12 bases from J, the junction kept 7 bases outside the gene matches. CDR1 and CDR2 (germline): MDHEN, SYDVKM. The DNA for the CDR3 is TGTGCCAGCAGGGGGGACAGGGGCCTAACTTTCTTT. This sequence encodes CASRGDRGLTFF.

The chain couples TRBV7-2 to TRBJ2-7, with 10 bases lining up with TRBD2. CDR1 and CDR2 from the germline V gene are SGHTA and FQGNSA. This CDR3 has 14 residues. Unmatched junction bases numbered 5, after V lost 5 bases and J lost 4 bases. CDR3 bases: TGTGCCAGCAGCCGTCCGGGACTAGCGTACGAGCAGTACTTC. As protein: CASSRPGLAYEQYF. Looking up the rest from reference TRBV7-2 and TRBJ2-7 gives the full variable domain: GAGVSQSPSNKVTEKGKDVELRCDPISGHTALYWYRQSLGQGLEFLIYFQGNSAPDKSGLPSDRFSAERTGGSVSTLTIQRTQQEDSAVYLCASSRPGLAYEQYFGPGTRLTVT.

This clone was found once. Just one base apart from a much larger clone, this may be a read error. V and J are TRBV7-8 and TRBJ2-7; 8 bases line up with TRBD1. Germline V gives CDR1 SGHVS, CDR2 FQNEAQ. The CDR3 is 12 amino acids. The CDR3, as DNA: TGTGCCGGCAGGGACAGGTCCTACGAGCAGTACTTC. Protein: CAGRDRSYEQYF.

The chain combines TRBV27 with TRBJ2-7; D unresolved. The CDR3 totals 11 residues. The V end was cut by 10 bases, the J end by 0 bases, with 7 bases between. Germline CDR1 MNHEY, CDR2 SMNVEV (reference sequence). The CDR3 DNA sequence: TGTGCCACCCCTTTCTCCTACGAGCAGTACTTC. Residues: CATPFSYEQYF.

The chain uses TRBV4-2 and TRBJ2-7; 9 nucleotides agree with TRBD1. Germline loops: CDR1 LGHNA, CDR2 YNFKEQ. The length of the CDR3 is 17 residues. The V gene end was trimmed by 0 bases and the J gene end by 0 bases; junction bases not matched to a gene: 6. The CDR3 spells CASSQDWGQGSSYEQYF. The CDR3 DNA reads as TGTGCCAGCAGCCAAGATTGGGGACAGGGTAGCTCCTACGAGCAGTACTTC.

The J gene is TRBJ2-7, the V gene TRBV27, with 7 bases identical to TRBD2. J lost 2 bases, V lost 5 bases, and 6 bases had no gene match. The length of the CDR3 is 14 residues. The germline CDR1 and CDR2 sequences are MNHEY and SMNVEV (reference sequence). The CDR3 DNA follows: TGTGCCAGCAGTCCCACTAGCGCCCCCTACGAGCAGTACTTC. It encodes CASSPTSAPYEQYF.

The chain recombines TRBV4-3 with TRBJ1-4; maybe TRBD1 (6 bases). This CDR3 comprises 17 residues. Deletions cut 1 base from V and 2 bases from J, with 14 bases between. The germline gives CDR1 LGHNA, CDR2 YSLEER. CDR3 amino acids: CASSQGTGRWTNEKLFF. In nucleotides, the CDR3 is TGCGCCAGCAGCCAAGGAACAGGGAGGTGGACTAATGAAAAACTGTTTTTT.

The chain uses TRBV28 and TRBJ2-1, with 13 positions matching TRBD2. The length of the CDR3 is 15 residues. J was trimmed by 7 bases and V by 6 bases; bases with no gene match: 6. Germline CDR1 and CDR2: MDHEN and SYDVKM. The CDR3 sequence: CASSYGLAGENEQFF. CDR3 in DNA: TGTGCCAGCAGCTACGGACTAGCGGGAGAGAATGAGCAGTTCTTC.

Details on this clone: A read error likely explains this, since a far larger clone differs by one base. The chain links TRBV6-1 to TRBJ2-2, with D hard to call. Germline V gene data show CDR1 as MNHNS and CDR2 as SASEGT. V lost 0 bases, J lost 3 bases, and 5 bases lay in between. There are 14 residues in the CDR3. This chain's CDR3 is CASSEAADTGELFF. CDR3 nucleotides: TGTGCCAGCAGTGAAGCTGCGGACACCGGGGAGCTGTTTTTT.

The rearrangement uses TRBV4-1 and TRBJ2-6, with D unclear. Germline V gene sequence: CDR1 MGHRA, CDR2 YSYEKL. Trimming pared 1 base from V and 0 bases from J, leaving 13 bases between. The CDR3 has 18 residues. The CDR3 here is CASSQVPRTPSGANVLTF. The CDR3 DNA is TGCGCCAGCAGCCAAGTACCAAGAACCCCCTCTGGGGCCAACGTCCTGACTTTC.